The rows below give T cell receptor beta chains drawn from one sample of a study of identical twins. Each CDR3 protein gets one entry after TCRdb re-called the 5' RACE reads with MiXCR. The table includes some 1,600,000 distinct CDR3 sequences, about 32% detected once. Material for sequencing was cord blood. The receptors originated from a newborn girl in good health. CDR3s include the opening cysteine and the closing phenylalanine or tryptophan. Each record gives: clone size, D gene, J gene, V gene, CDR3 DNA, CDR3 protein. The D gene is left open where the match is weak. Part of the rows lack a size; the others show once, few, many or a class for expanded clones.

-,TRBD1,TRBJ2-7,TRBV7-6,TGTGCCAGCAGCTTAGCGCCAACAGGGGGACTCTCCTACGAGCAGTACTTC,CASSLAPTGGLSYEQYF
many,-,TRBJ2-1,TRBV24-1,TGTGCCACCAGTGATTGGGGGAATGAGCAGTTCTTC,CATSDWGNEQFF
many,TRBD1,TRBJ2-4,TRBV27,TGTGCCAGCAGTTTAGGCAGGACAGGGATTCAGTACTTC,CASSLGRTGIQYF
few,-,TRBJ2-1,TRBV5-1,TGCGCCAGCAGCTACGACGGCAGTACCTACAATGAGCAGTTCTTC,CASSYDGSTYNEQFF
many,-,TRBJ1-2,TRBV29-1,TGCAGCGTTGTGGGGGACGACTATGGCTACACCTTC,CSVVGDDYGYTF
-,TRBD2,TRBJ2-2,TRBV27,TGTGCCAGCAGTTTATCCCCGGGACTAGCGGGAACCGGGGAGCTGTTTTTT,CASSLSPGLAGTGELFF
-,-,TRBJ2-1,TRBV27,TGTGCCAGCAGTTTGTTCAGGGAAAGCTACGAGCAGTTCTTC,CASSLFRESYEQFF
-,-,TRBJ2-1,TRBV12-3/TRBV12-4,TGTGCCAGCACCACTACTAGAGGGAGGAATGAGCAGTTCTTC,CASTTTRGRNEQFF
many,TRBD2,TRBJ2-3,TRBV6-2/TRBV6-3,TGTGCCAGCAGCAGGGGACTAGCCGAACTCACAGATACGCAGTATTTT,CASSRGLAELTDTQYF
few,-,TRBJ2-4,TRBV12-3/TRBV12-4,TGTGCCAGCAGTCCCTCCATAGCCAAAAACATTCAGTACTTC,CASSPSIAKNIQYF
few,-,TRBJ2-7,TRBV20-1,TGCAGTGCTAGCCCTACAAAGGTTCCGGTGCCTACGTCGCAGTACTTC,CSASPTKVPVPTSQYF
-,TRBD2,TRBJ2-3,TRBV12-3/TRBV12-4,TGTGCCAGCAGTTGGGGGGCGGGGGGGTCAGATACGCAGTATTTT,CASSWGAGGSDTQYF
few,-,TRBJ1-2,TRBV25-1,TGTGCCAGCAGTCTATGGGACGGTTATGGCTACACCTTC,CASSLWDGYGYTF
-,TRBD2,TRBJ2-1,TRBV7-2,TGTGCCAGCAGATACGGGGCTAGCGGGTTTTCCTACAATGAGCAGTTCTTC,CASRYGASGFSYNEQFF
few,TRBD2,TRBJ2-3,TRBV29-1,TGCAGCGTTGAAGGTGGCCGGGGGGGCACAGATACGCAGTATTTT,CSVEGGRGGTDTQYF
few,-,TRBJ1-2,TRBV25-1,TGTGCCAGCAGTGAATTGCCGGGATATGGCTACACCTTC,CASSELPGYGYTF
-,-,TRBJ2-7,TRBV20-1,TGCAGTCTGCTAGGACCGGGATCAGGGTACGAGCAGTACTTC,CSLLGPGSGYEQYF
-,-,TRBJ2-6,TRBV6-2/TRBV6-3,TGTGCCTGCGGCAGCTCTGGGGCCAACGTCCTGACTTTC,CACGSSGANVLTF
-,TRBD2,TRBJ2-7,TRBV7-2,TGTGCCAGCAGCCGACTAGCGGGGGGCCGTCCCTCCTACGAGCAGTACTTC,CASSRLAGGRPSYEQYF
-,TRBD1,TRBJ1-6,TRBV10-3,TGTGCCATCAGTGACGGTAAAGGGACAGGGAATTCACCCCTCCACTTT,CAISDGKGTGNSPLHF
few,TRBD1,TRBJ2-1,TRBV10-3,TGTGCCATCAGTACAGGGGGCAACACCTACAATGAGCAGTTCTTC,CAISTGGNTYNEQFF
-,-,TRBJ1-1,TRBV25-1,TGTGCCAGCACCTCAGGAGCCCTCGAAGCTTTCTTT,CASTSGALEAFF
few,TRBD1,TRBJ1-4,TRBV29-1,TGCAGCGTTACAGGGGGTTCTGAAAAACTGTTTTTT,CSVTGGSEKLFF
many,TRBD1,TRBJ1-4,TRBV7-9,TGTGCCAGCAGTCCCCTCGGACAGGGAAATGAAAAACTGTTTTTT,CASSPLGQGNEKLFF
-,TRBD2,TRBJ2-3,TRBV20-1,TGCAGTGCTGGGGGCTTAGGTCTAGCGGGAGGAACAGATACGCAGTATTTT,CSAGGLGLAGGTDTQYF
-,TRBD2,TRBJ2-1,TRBV28,TGTGCCAGCAGTTTATGGCCCGCAGCGGGGAGCGACAATGAGCAGTTCTTC,CASSLWPAAGSDNEQFF
few,TRBD1,TRBJ2-5,TRBV10-3,TGTGCCATCAGCCCCGGGACAGGGGCAATATCGGAGACCCAGTACTTC,CAISPGTGAISETQYF
once,TRBD2,TRBJ2-2,TRBV19,TGTGCCAGTAGTATATTCCCCGGGGGGACTCAAAACACCGGGGAGCTGTTTTTT,CASSIFPGGTQNTGELFF
few,-,TRBJ2-3,TRBV7-2,TGTGCCAGCAGCTTAATCGGGCCCGCCATCCGCACAGATACGCAGTATTTT,CASSLIGPAIRTDTQYF
few,TRBD1,TRBJ2-4,TRBV20-1,TGCAGTGCTCCTAAACAGGGGCTAAAAAACATTCAGTACTTC,CSAPKQGLKNIQYF
few,-,TRBJ2-2,TRBV5-5,TGTGCCAGCAGCTTGTTCGGGGAGAACACCGGGGAGCTGTTTTTT,CASSLFGENTGELFF
few,TRBD1,TRBJ2-2,TRBV12-3/TRBV12-4,TGTGCCAGCAGTCCGGACAGGGGAGTAACCGGGGAGCTGTTTTTT,CASSPDRGVTGELFF
-,TRBD2,TRBJ2-7,TRBV6-2/TRBV6-3,TGTGCCAGCAGTTACGCCGGACGGGAGCGGGGCTACGAGCAGTACTTC,CASSYAGRERGYEQYF
-,-,TRBJ2-1,TRBV20-1,TGCAGTGCTAGAGAACGGGAGCTTGAGCAGTTCTTC,CSARERELEQFF
-,TRBD2,TRBJ2-4,TRBV28,TGTGCCAGCAGTGACTCGGGACTAGCGGGTGGAAACATTCAGTACTTC,CASSDSGLAGGNIQYF
once,TRBD2,TRBJ2-1,TRBV7-6,TGTGCCAGCAGCTTAGCACCTAGCGGGGGGGCCGCTGAGCAGTTCTTC,CASSLAPSGGAAEQFF
-,-,TRBJ1-4,TRBV7-8,TGTGCCAGCAGCCCCCCACAGGGCCAGAATGAAAAACTGTTTTTT,CASSPPQGQNEKLFF
few,-,TRBJ2-2,TRBV6-5,TGTGCCAGCAGCCCATTACGCACCGGGGAGCTGTTTTTT,CASSPLRTGELFF
-,TRBD1,TRBJ1-2,TRBV7-9,TGTGCCAGCAGCTCGCCGGGACAGGGGTTGTTTGGCTACACCTTC,CASSSPGQGLFGYTF
-,TRBD1,TRBJ2-1,TRBV24-1,TGTGCTACCAGTGACGGGACAGGGGGCAATGAGCAGTTCTTC,CATSDGTGGNEQFF
-,TRBD2,TRBJ2-7,TRBV4-2,TGTGCCAGCAGCAGTACCGGGACTATGCCTAACGAGCAGTACTTC,CASSSTGTMPNEQYF